The clone carrying this TCR beta chain turned up a few times. Its specificity is unknown. The CDR3 covers 17 residues. The J segment lost 4 bases and the V segment lost 6 bases, leaving 12 bases of the junction unmatched. Germline V gene data show CDR1 as MNHNY and CDR2 as SVGAGI (reference sequence). Carried by the TCR beta cDNA libraries were unique molecular identifiers. Each CDR3 protein gets one entry after TCRdb re-called the PCR reads with MiXCR. The table has 750,000 to 900,000 distinct CDR3 sequences, 35% to 55% seen once. The data derive from a study of post-analysis software for immune sequencing data. Study conclusions and caveats: Four or five TRBV segments occurring more often in patients than controls included TRBV5-6, TRBV5-1 and TRBV20-1.

Sample: blood. The chain has TRBV6-6 and TRBJ1-2; 12 bases fit TRBD1. This TCR derives from a girl aged 10 to 17 with multiple sclerosis. The CDR3 here is CASSHKGQGAGGYGYTF. For the CDR3, the DNA is TGTGCCAGCAGCCACAAGGGACAGGGGGCGGGAGGCTATGGCTACACCTTC.